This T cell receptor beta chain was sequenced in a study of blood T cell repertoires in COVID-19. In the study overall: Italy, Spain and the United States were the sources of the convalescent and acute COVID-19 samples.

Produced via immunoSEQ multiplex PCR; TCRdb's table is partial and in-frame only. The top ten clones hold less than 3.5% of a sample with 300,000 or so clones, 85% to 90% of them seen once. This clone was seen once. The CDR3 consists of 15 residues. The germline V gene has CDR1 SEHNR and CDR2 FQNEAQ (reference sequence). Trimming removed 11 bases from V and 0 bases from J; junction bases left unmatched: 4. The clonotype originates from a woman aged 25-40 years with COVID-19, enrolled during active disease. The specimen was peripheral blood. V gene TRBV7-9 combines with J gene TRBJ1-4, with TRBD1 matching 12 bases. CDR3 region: CAGGQGATTNEKLFF. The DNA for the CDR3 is TGTGCCGGGGGACAGGGGGCGACAACTAATGAAAAACTGTTTTTT. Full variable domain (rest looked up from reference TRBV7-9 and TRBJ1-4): DTGVSQNPRHKITKRGQNVTFRCDPISEHNRLYWYRQTLGQGPEFLTYFQNEAQLEKSRLLSDRFSAERPKGSFSTLEIQRTEQGDSAMYLCAGGQGATTNEKLFFGSGTQLSVL.